This record looks at one TCR beta chain sequence and its context. The sample belongs to a study of shared clonotypes between healthy human individuals. Produced via immunoSEQ multiplex PCR; TCRdb's table is partial and in-frame only. The sample consists of around 1.9 million clones, approximately 92% of them appearing once. Naive CD8 cells comprised CD45RO-negative, CCR7-positively selected cells, excluding terminally differentiated effector memory CD45RA+ cells. The CDR3 is 15 residues long. CDR1 and CDR2 (germline): LGHNA, YSLEER. V shed 3 bases and J shed 2 bases, with 11 bases lying between them. J is TRBJ1-3 and V is TRBV4-3; a possible D gene is TRBD1 (6 bases). The receptor comes from a man younger than 35 in good health. Some clones in this sample may be carry-over from other donors' samples. The source material was naive CD8+ T cells from PBMCs. CDR3 bases: TGCGCCAGCAGCCAGACAACAGGGACTGGAAACACCATATATTTT. Its protein is CASSQTTGTGNTIYF.